This TCR beta chain is drawn from a study of T-cell reconstitution after alpha-beta-depleted transplantation in children. Study-level findings and limits: One year post-transplant, T-cell counts and diversity were largely derived from T cells produced anew. Surviving recipient T cells and thymic progenitors produced the high day-60 TCRbeta diversity seen in some patients.

Concerning this clonotype: Its antigen is not identified.

Unique molecular identifiers featured in how the TCRbeta library was prepared. TCRdb re-called the PCR reads through MiXCR, storing one row per CDR3 protein. Here the sample spans about 980,000 distinct CDR3 sequences, about 31% being singletons. This sample comprised PBMCs, mostly from graft donor cells, obtained 360 days after TCRalphabeta/CD19-depleted stem cell transplant. The receptor was derived from a boy under two years old who had a stem cell transplant for SCID, so the T cells may come from the graft donor.

The CDR3: CAPLWPGPSGANVLTF. CDR3 in DNA: TGTGCCCCCCTGTGGCCAGGCCCCTCTGGGGCCAACGTCCTGACTTTC. V gene TRBV7-4 combines with J gene TRBJ2-6; D is unclear. V gave up 11 bases and J gave up 0 bases, with 17 bases separating them. This CDR3 region has 16 residues. Germline-derived CDR1 and CDR2 are SGHVT and SQSDAQ.